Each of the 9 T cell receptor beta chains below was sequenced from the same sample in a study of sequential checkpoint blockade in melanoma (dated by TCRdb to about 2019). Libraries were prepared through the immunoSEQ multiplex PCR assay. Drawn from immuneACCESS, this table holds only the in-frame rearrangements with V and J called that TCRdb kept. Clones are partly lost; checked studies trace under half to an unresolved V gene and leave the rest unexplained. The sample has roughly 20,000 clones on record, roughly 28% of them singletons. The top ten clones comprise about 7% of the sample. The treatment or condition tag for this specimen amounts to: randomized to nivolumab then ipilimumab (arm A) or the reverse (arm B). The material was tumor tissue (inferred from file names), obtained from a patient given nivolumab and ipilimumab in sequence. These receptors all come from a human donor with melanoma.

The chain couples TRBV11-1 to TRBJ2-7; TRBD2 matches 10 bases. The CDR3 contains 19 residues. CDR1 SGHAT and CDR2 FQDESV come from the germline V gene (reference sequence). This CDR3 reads CVRSSRGTSETLPFYEQYF. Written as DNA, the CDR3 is TGTGTCAGAAGCTCTAGAGGGACTAGCGAAACATTACCCTTCTACGAGCAGTACTTC.

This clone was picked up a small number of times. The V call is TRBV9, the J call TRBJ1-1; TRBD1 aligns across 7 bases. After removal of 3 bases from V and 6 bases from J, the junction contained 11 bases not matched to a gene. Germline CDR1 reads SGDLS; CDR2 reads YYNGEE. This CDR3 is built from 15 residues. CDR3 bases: TGTGCCAGCAGCGACCCGACAGGGATCCGCGCTGAAGCTTTCTTT. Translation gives CASSDPTGIRAEAFF.

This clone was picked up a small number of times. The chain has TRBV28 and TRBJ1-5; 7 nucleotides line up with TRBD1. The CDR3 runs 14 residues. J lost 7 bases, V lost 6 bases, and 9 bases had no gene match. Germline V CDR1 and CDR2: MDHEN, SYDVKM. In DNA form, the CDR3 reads TGTGCCAGCAGACTCTCGACAGGGACCCAGCCCCAGCATTTT. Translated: CASRLSTGTQPQHF. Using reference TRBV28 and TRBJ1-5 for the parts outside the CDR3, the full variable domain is DVKVTQSSRYLVKRTGEKVFLECVQDMDHENMFWYRQDPGLGLRLIYFSYDVKMKEKGDIPEGYSVSREKKERFSLILESASTNQTSMYLCASRLSTGTQPQHFGDGTRLSIL.

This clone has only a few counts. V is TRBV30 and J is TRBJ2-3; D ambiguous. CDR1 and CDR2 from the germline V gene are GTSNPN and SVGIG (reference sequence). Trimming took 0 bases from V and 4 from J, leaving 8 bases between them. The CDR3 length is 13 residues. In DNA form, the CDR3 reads TGTGCCTGGAGTGTACAAGGCGCAGATACGCAGTATTTT. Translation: CAWSVQGADTQYF. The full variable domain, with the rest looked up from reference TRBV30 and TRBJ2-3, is SQTIHQWPATLVQPVGSPLSLECTVEGTSNPNLYWYRQAAGRGLQLLFYSVGIGQISSEVPQNLSASRPQDRQFILSSKKLLLSDSGFYLCAWSVQGADTQYFGPGTRLTVL.

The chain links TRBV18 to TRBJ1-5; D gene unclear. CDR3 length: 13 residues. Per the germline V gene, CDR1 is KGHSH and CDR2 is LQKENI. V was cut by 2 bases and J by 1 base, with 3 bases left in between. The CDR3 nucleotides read TGTGCCAGCTCACCAGCAAGCAATCAGCCCCAGCATTTT. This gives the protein CASSPASNQPQHF.

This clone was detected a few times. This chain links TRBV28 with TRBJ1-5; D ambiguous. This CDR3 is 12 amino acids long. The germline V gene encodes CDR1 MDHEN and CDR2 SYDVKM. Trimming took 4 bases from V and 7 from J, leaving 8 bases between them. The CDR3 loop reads CASSSFGQPQHF. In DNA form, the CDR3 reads TGTGCCAGCAGTTCCTTCGGGCAGCCCCAGCATTTT. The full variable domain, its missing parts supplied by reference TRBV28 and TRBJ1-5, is DVKVTQSSRYLVKRTGEKVFLECVQDMDHENMFWYRQDPGLGLRLIYFSYDVKMKEKGDIPEGYSVSREKKERFSLILESASTNQTSMYLCASSSFGQPQHFGDGTRLSIL.

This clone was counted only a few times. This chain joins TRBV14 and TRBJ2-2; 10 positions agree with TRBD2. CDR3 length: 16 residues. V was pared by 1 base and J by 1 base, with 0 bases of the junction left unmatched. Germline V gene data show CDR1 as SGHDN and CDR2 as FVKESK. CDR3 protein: CASSQGTSGNTGELFF. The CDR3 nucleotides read TGTGCCAGCAGCCAAGGGACTAGCGGGAACACCGGGGAGCTGTTTTTT.

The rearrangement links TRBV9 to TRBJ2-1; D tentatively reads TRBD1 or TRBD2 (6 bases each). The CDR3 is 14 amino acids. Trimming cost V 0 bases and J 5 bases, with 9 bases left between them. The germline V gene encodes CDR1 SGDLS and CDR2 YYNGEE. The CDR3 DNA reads TGTGCCAGCAGCGTAGGGGGGGCTCACAATGAGCAGTTCTTC. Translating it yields CASSVGGAHNEQFF. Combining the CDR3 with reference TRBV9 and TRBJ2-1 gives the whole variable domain DSGVTQTPKHLITATGQRVTLRCSPRSGDLSVYWYQQSLDQGLQFLIQYYNGEERAKGNILERFSAQQFPDLHSELNLSSLELGDSALYFCASSVGGAHNEQFFGPGTRLTVL.

CDR3 in DNA: TGTGCCAGCAGTAGCGGGATTGTATCCGAGCAGTACTTC. Its translation is CASSSGIVSEQYF. The rearrangement uses TRBV28 and TRBJ2-7; 7 bases are shared with TRBD2. The ends lost 5 bases at V and 6 bases at J; junction bases unmatched: 7. Germline V gene lookup returns CDR1 MDHEN and CDR2 SYDVKM. This CDR3 is built from 13 residues.